Listed below are T cell receptor beta chains from one sample, sequenced in a study of T cell clusters in autoimmune cytopenias. TCRdb processed the multiplex PCR reads again and assigns one entry to each CDR3 protein, with no DNA. The sample data list roughly 4,200 distinct CDR3 sequences. The sample was also linked to a second study, of T cell repertoires in aging, cancer and after chemotherapy.

Sample: peripheral blood. These receptor sequences come from a human donor in good health. Both conserved end residues are part of each CDR3. The size of a clone is reported for some rows only, either as once, few or many, or as a class for expanded clones.

TRBJ2-5 TRBV5-6 NA 16 CASSLGSGGIRETQYF
TRBJ2-5 TRBV19 NA 14 CASRVAAAQETQYF
TRBJ1-1 TRBV18 NA 15 CASSPGRGREAEAFF
TRBJ1-1 TRBV6-6 NA 15 CASSHVRGGYTEAFF
TRBJ1-5 TRBV5-5 NA 16 CASSLWPLNSNQPQHF
TRBJ2-7 TRBV6-1 NA 15 CASRTGPTGMKEQYF
TRBJ2-1 TRBV12-3/TRBV12-4 NA 14 CASRGKSSYNEQFF
TRBJ2-7 TRBV15 NA 12 CATSTGSYEQYF
TRBJ1-2 TRBV27 NA 11 CASSSFLGYTF
TRBJ2-1 TRBV6-4 NA 13 CASSGQDYNEQFF
TRBJ2-3 TRBV5-6 NA 13 CASSLGGADTQYF
TRBJ1-2 TRBV5-5 NA 14 CASSGSVAHYGYTF
TRBJ2-1 TRBV12-3/TRBV12-4 medium-sized 15 CASSFGGSSYNEQFF
TRBJ1-4 TRBV24-1 NA 12 CATSDPSGKLFF
TRBJ2-1 TRBV7-2 NA 15 CASSLRPAGGNEQFF
TRBJ1-1 TRBV19 NA 15 CASRTSERMNTEAFF
TRBJ2-4 TRBV6-5 NA 12 CASSSTQNIQYF
TRBJ2-2 TRBV6-5 medium-sized 13 CASTPFARGELFF
TRBJ2-1 TRBV6-2/TRBV6-3 NA 14 CASMGGGTYNEQFF
TRBJ1-2 TRBV7-6 NA 14 CASSLRQGNYGYTF
TRBJ2-5 TRBV5-6 NA 15 CASSLVAVALETQYF
TRBJ1-1 TRBV12-3/TRBV12-4 NA 13 CASSLKVNTEAFF
TRBJ1-6 TRBV5-6 NA 15 CASSLLSGSVSPLHF
TRBJ2-1 TRBV6-2/TRBV6-3 NA 14 CASSYGSESNEQFF
TRBJ1-1 TRBV27 NA 14 CASSLAAMNTEAFF
TRBJ1-2 TRBV27 NA 15 CASSTAGQPLYGYTF
TRBJ1-4 TRBV6-2/TRBV6-3 NA 17 CASSRTGTGGYSEKLFF
TRBJ2-7 TRBV7-2 NA 11 CASSRTREQYF